These 19 T cell receptor beta chains originate from one sample sequenced in a study of CD8+CD57+ T cells in acquired aplastic anemia. CD8+CD57+ cell expansion had been shown by flow cytometry in patients chosen for sequencing. Genomic DNA, the template, was used for profiling of the TCR beta VDJ and CDR3. TCRdb itself ran the reads through MiXCR, one entry per CDR3 protein. The sample lists approximately 120,000 distinct CDR3 sequences, approximately 36% occurring once. Input material: sorted CD4+, CD8+, or CD8+CD57+ T cells (not recorded which) from PBMCs. All receptors come from a human donor with aplastic anemia.

This clonotype was seen at least ten times. The chain couples TRBV11-2 to TRBJ2-5; tentatively, D is TRBD1 or TRBD2 (6 bases each). The CDR3 extends over 17 amino acids. Looked up from germline, CDR1 is SGHAT and CDR2 is FQNNGV. With 5 bases removed from V and 3 bases from J, the gap between germline ends came to 22 bases. Here the CDR3 DNA reads TGTGCCAGCAGCACGACACGGGGGCAGGTACCAAAAGAGACCCAGTACTTC. It translates to CASSTTRGQVPKETQYF.

The chain couples TRBV25-1 to TRBJ1-6; 7 positions match TRBD1. J lost 6 bases, V lost 10 bases, and 6 bases had no gene match. Germline V gene data show CDR1 as MGHDK and CDR2 as SYGVNS. CDR3 length: 13 amino acids. The CDR3 reads CATNRGGNSPLHF. In nucleotides, the CDR3 is TGTGCCACGAACAGGGGCGGTAATTCACCCCTCCACTTT. Combining the CDR3 with reference TRBV25-1 and TRBJ1-6 gives the whole variable domain EADIYQTPRYLVIGTGKKITLECSQTMGHDKMYWYQQDPGMELHLIHYSYGVNSTEKGDLSSESTVSRIRTEHFPLTLESARPSHTSQYLCATNRGGNSPLHFGNGTRLTVT.

There are a few counts of this clonotype. The rearrangement uses TRBV2 and TRBJ2-1; tentatively, D is TRBD2 (7 bases). Trimming removed 1 base from V and 0 bases from J, with 19 bases in between. Looked up from germline, CDR1 is SNHLY and CDR2 is FYNNEI. This CDR3 comprises 19 residues. Here the CDR3 reads CASSEEWWGGLGSYNEQFF. CDR3 nucleotide sequence: TGTGCCAGCAGTGAAGAATGGTGGGGGGGCCTCGGCTCCTACAATGAGCAGTTCTTC. Full variable domain (outside the CDR3, taken from reference TRBV2 and TRBJ2-1): EPEVTQTPSHQVTQMGQEVILRCVPISNHLYFYWYRQILGQKVEFLVSFYNNEISEKSEIFDDQFSVERPDGSNFTLKIRSTKLEDSAMYFCASSEEWWGGLGSYNEQFFGPGTRLTVL.

This clonotype showed up many times. The V gene is TRBV7-3, the J gene TRBJ2-1; 8 nucleotides line up with TRBD2. This CDR3 has 16 amino acids. J lost 3 bases, V lost 5 bases, and 9 bases had no gene match. The germline V gene has CDR1 SGHTA and CDR2 FQGTGA. This chain's CDR3 is CASSPYGAGDYNEQFF. The DNA for the CDR3 is TGTGCCAGCAGCCCCTACGGAGCGGGGGACTACAATGAGCAGTTCTTC.

V gene TRBV10-3 combines with J gene TRBJ1-5; 8 bases agree with TRBD1. The CDR3 is 13 residues long. V gave up 6 bases and J gave up 5 bases; unmatched junction bases: 3. Germline V lookup: CDR1 ENHRY, CDR2 SYGVKD. CDR3 in DNA: TGTGCCATCAGGGACAGGGACCATCAGCCCCAGCATTTT. Translated, it gives CAIRDRDHQPQHF.

This clonotype was seen at least ten times. The J gene is TRBJ1-5, the V gene TRBV20-1, with 7 positions matching TRBD1. This CDR3 spans 15 amino acids. Germline V gene sequence: CDR1 DFQATT, CDR2 SNEGSKA (reference sequence). Trimming cost V 5 bases and J 3 bases; bases outside gene matches: 10. CDR3 DNA: TGCAGTGCTCCCCACCCGACAGGGTTCAATCAGCCCCAGCATTTT. Protein product: CSAPHPTGFNQPQHF.

A remark on this clonotype: Given a much more abundant clone one base away, this may be a read error. The chain uses TRBV11-2 and TRBJ2-2; the D is unclear. The length of the CDR3 is 15 residues. CDR1 is SGHAT, CDR2 FQNNGV, per germline. The CDR3 here is CASTISTPNTRELFF. CDR3 nucleotides: TGTGCCAGCACCATAAGCACCCCGAACACCAGGGAGCTGTTTTTT.

This clonotype was detected only once. The V call is TRBV7-8, the J call TRBJ2-7; perhaps TRBD2 as D (7 bases). V gave up 5 bases and J gave up 7 bases, with 18 bases separating them. This CDR3 has 14 amino acids. Per germline, CDR1 SGHVS and CDR2 FQNEAQ. For the CDR3, the DNA is TGTGCCAGCAGCCGAGGGGGGGGGGCAGAGGAGCAGTACGTC. Its translation: CASSRGGGAEEQYV.

In this sample, this clonotype turned up many times. The chain has TRBV15 and TRBJ2-6; the match to TRBD1 covers 7 bases. Germline values: CDR1 LNHNV, CDR2 YYDKDF (reference sequence). The CDR3 covers 18 residues. Losses at the gene ends were 0 bases for V and 1 base for J; bases not matched to a gene: 6. The CDR3 protein is CATSRDLGRGSGANVLTF. In nucleotides, the CDR3 is TGTGCCACCAGCAGAGATCTGGGCAGGGGGTCTGGGGCCAACGTCCTGACTTTC.

The chain carries TRBV29-1 and TRBJ1-1; a possible D gene is TRBD1 (5 bases). Between the trimmed V and J ends, which lost 4 bases and 4 bases, there was a span of 10 bases. The CDR3 contains 12 residues. Germline V CDR1 and CDR2: SQVTM, ANQGSEA. CDR3 residues: CSVGWGFTEAFF. For the CDR3, the DNA is TGCAGCGTTGGTTGGGGGTTCACTGAAGCTTTCTTT. The full variable domain, completed using reference TRBV29-1 and TRBJ1-1, is SAVISQKPSRDICQRGTSLTIQCQVDSQVTMMFWYRQQPGQSLTLIATANQGSEATYESGFVIDKFPISRPNLTFSTLTVSNMSPEDSSIYLCSVGWGFTEAFFGQGTRLTVV.

As regards this clonotype: A clone one base away is much larger, so this may be a read error. The rearrangement uses TRBV11-1 and TRBJ2-2; TRBD2 might be the D (6 bases). Trimming took off 3 bases at V and 3 bases at J, with 17 bases between the two ends. This CDR3 is built from 17 residues. Germline V gene lookup returns CDR1 SGHAT and CDR2 FQDESV (reference sequence). CDR3 sequence: CASSFTPGGEDTGELFF. Here the CDR3 DNA reads TGTGCCAGCAGCTTTACCCCCGGGGGAGAGGACACCGGGGAGCTGTTTTTT.

This clonotype occurred many times. This chain's CDR3 is CASSLGGSNYGYTF. CDR3 nucleotide sequence: TGCGCCAGCAGCTTGGGTGGTTCCAACTATGGCTACACCTTC. V and J are TRBV5-1 and TRBJ1-2; D is unclear. CDR1 and CDR2 (germline): SGHRS, YFSETQ. Trimming cost V 0 bases and J 2 bases, with 8 bases left between them. The CDR3 totals 14 residues.

The chain couples TRBV7-6 to TRBJ2-7; 8 bases match TRBD1. V lost 5 bases and J lost 4; bases outside the gene matches: 7. The germline CDR1 and CDR2 sequences are SGHVS and FNYEAQ. The CDR3 has 14 amino acids. CDR3 in DNA: TGTGCCAGCAGCCCCAGGACAGGGCAGTACGAGCAGTACTTC. Encoded protein: CASSPRTGQYEQYF.

In its sample, this clonotype was seen many times. This chain links TRBV11-2 with TRBJ2-2; D is uncertain. V lost 1 base to trimming and J lost 4 bases, with 10 bases between them. The CDR3 loop spans 15 amino acids. CDR1 is SGHAT, CDR2 FQNNGV, per germline. The CDR3 region is CASSLVWGSTGELFF. The CDR3 DNA sequence: TGTGCCAGCAGCTTAGTATGGGGAAGCACCGGGGAGCTGTTTTTT.

The rearrangement joins TRBV11-3 to TRBJ2-3; TRBD1 matches 8 bases. The germline CDR1 and CDR2 sequences are SGHNT and YENEEA. J gave up 4 bases and V 3 bases, and 3 bases lay outside the gene matches. The CDR3 is 14 residues long. This chain's CDR3 is CASSLGQVADTQYF. The CDR3 DNA reads TGTGCCAGCAGCTTGGGACAGGTGGCAGATACGCAGTATTTT.

This clonotype was seen at least ten times. The genes are TRBV20-1 and TRBJ1-5; tentatively, D is TRBD1 (5 bases). Per germline, CDR1 DFQATT and CDR2 SNEGSKA (reference sequence). Trimming cost V 6 bases and J 0 bases, with 15 bases left between them. The CDR3 has 15 amino acids. CDR3 in amino acids: CSARSGLYSNQPQHF. DNA of the CDR3: TGCAGTGCCCGATCGGGACTGTATAGCAATCAGCCCCAGCATTTT.

The V gene is TRBV9, the J gene TRBJ1-5; D is unresolved. The CDR3 runs 15 residues. The V gene lost 0 bases and the J gene lost 4 bases, with 11 bases spanning the gap. The germline V gene encodes CDR1 SGDLS and CDR2 YYNGEE. Here the CDR3 DNA reads TGTGCCAGCAGCGTAGGGGTCTCGAGAAATCAGCCCCAGCATTTT. Translated: CASSVGVSRNQPQHF. Based on the CDR3 plus reference TRBV9 and TRBJ1-5, the full variable domain is DSGVTQTPKHLITATGQRVTLRCSPRSGDLSVYWYQQSLDQGLQFLIQYYNGEERAKGNILERFSAQQFPDLHSELNLSSLELGDSALYFCASSVGVSRNQPQHFGDGTRLSIL.

This clonotype was counted at least ten times. The chain joins TRBV6-5 to TRBJ2-1; D remains unclear. Deletions cut 0 bases from V and 8 bases from J, with 14 bases between. Germline CDR1 and CDR2: MNHEY and SVGAGI. The CDR3 sequence is 15 residues long. The CDR3 reads CASSYSGRVYDEQFF. CDR3 DNA sequence: TGTGCCAGCAGTTACTCTGGCCGGGTTTACGATGAGCAGTTCTTC.

Note on this clonotype: The germline gene is not matched at one end of the junction; a read error may be the cause. This chain joins TRBV6-2 or TRBV6-3 and TRBJ1-5, with D possibly being TRBD1 (6 bases). Germline CDR1 MNHEY, CDR2 SVGEGT. The CDR3 runs 17 residues. CDR3 DNA: TGTGCCGGCAGTTACTCGACTCAGGGGTATAGCAATCAGCCCCAGCATTTT. As protein: CAGSYSTQGYSNQPQHF.